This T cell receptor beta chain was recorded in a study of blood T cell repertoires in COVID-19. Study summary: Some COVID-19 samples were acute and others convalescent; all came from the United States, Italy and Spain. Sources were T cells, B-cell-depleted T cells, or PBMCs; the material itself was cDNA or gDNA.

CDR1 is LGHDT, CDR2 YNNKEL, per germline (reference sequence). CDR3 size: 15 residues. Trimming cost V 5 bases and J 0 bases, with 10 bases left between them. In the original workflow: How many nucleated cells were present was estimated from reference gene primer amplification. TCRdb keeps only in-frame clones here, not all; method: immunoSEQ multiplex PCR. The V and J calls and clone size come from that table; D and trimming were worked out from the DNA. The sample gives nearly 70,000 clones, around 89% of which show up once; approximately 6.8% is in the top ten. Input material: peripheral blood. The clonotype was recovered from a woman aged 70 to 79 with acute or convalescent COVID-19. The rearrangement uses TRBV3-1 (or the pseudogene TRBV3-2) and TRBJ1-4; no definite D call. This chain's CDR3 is CASSKRDATNEKLFF. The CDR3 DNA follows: TGTGCCAGCAGCAAGCGGGATGCAACTAATGAAAAACTGTTTTTT.